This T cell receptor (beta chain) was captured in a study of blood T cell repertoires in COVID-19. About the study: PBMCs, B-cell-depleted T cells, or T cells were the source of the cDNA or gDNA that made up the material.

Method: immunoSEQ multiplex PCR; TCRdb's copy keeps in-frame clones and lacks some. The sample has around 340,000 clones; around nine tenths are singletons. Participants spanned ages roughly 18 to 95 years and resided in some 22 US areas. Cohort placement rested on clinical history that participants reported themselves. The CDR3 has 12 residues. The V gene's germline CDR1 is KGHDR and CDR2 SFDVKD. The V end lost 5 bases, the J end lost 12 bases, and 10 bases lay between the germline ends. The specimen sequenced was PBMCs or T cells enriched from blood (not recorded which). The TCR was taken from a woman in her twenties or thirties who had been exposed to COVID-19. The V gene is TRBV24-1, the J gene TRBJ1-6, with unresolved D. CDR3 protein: CATSAPAGPLHF. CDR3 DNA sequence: TGTGCCACCAGTGCCCCCGCCGGACCCCTCCACTTT.